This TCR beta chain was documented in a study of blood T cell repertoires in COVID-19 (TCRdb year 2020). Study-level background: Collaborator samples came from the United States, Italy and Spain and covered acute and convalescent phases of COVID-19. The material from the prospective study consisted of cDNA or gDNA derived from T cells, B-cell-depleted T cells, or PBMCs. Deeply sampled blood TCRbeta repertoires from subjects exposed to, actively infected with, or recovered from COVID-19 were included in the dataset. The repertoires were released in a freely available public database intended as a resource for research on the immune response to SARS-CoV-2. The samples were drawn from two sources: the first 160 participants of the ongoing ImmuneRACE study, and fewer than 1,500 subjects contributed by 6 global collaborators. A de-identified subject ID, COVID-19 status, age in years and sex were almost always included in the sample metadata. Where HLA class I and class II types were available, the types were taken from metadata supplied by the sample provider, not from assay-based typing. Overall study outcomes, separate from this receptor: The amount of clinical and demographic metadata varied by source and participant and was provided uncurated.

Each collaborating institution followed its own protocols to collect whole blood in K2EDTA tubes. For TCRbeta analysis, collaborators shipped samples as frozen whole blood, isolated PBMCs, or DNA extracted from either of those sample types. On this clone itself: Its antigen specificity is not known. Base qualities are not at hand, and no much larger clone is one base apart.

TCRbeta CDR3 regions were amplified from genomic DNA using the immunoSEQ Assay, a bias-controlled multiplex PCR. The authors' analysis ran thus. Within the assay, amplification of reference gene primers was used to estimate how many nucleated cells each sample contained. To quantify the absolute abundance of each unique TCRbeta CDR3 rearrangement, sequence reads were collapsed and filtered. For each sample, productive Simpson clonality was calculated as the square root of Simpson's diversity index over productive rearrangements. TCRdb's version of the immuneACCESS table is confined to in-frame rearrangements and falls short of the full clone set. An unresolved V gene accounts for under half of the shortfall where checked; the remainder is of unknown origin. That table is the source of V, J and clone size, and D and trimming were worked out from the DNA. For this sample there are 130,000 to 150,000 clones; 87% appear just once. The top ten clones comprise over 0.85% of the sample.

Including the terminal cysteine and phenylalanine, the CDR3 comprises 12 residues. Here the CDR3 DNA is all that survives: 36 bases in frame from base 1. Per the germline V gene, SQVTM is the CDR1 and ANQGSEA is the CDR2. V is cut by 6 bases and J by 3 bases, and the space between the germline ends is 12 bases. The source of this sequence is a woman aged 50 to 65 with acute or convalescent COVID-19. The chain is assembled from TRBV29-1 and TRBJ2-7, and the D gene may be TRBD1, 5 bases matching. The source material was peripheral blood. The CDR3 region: CSVLYDSYEQYF. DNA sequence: TGCAGCGTCCTATACGACAGCTACGAGCAGTACTTC.